Shown below are 25 T cell receptor beta chains from a single sample sequenced in a study of control samples from healthy donors and cancer patients. The table came from immunoSEQ multiplex PCR; TCRdb's copy has only in-frame clones and leaves some out. The sample shows some 220,000 clones, around 94% of them seen only once. The sample taken for sequencing was blood. The receptors derive from a middle-aged man in good health.

V gene TRBV6-5 combines with J gene TRBJ1-2, with 9 bases lining up with TRBD1. Germline-derived CDR1 and CDR2 are MNHEY and SVGAGI. Trimming took 6 bases from V and 0 from J; bases not matched to a gene: 5. The CDR3 consists of 15 residues. The CDR3 DNA follows: TGTGCCAGCAGAGGACAGGGGAGCCCTAACTATGGCTACACCTTC. Encoded protein: CASRGQGSPNYGYTF.

V is TRBV6-2 or TRBV6-3 and J is TRBJ1-4; no clear D. This CDR3 contains 13 residues. The germline gives CDR1 MNHEY, CDR2 SVGEGT. V dropped 4 bases and J dropped 8 bases, with 11 bases sitting between them. The CDR3 loop reads CASSLGRGEKLFF. CDR3 DNA: TGTGCCAGCAGTTTAGGGCGTGGCGAAAAACTGTTTTTT.

This rearrangement joins TRBV7-2 to TRBJ2-2; 7 nucleotides align to TRBD1. V lost 5 bases to trimming and J lost 3 bases; unmatched junction nucleotides: 3. Germline values: CDR1 SGHTA, CDR2 FQGNSA. The CDR3 has 14 residues. The CDR3 DNA reads TGTGCCAGCAGCCAGACAGGGTACACCGGGGAGCTGTTTTTT. Its translation: CASSQTGYTGELFF.

The rearrangement joins TRBV7-9 to TRBJ1-6; no reliable D call. This CDR3 spans 14 amino acids. Germline assignment: CDR1 SEHNR and CDR2 FQNEAQ (reference sequence). V was cut by 5 bases and J by 9 bases, with 14 bases left in between. This CDR3 is CASSVNQVGSPLHF. For the CDR3, the DNA is TGTGCCAGCAGCGTCAATCAAGTGGGTTCACCCCTCCACTTT.

The chain employs TRBV28 and TRBJ2-1; 8 bases are a match to TRBD1. CDR3 length equals 15 residues. Trimming cost V 6 bases and J 0 bases; bases outside gene matches: 4. Germline V gives CDR1 MDHEN, CDR2 SYDVKM. Here the CDR3 DNA reads TGTGCCAGCAGGCTAACAGGGGGCTCCTACAATGAGCAGTTCTTC. This sequence encodes CASRLTGGSYNEQFF.

The chain uses TRBV5-1 and TRBJ2-1; TRBD2 matches 10 bases. The V gene end was trimmed by 1 base and the J gene end by 8 bases; junction bases not matched to a gene: 6. The germline CDR1 and CDR2 sequences are SGHRS and YFSETQ. The CDR3 extends over 15 amino acids. CDR3 coding DNA: TGCGCCAGCAGCTTGCCGAGCGGGGGGGCCGATGAGCAGTTCTTC. This sequence encodes CASSLPSGGADEQFF.

This clone occurred once. The V and J genes are TRBV9 and TRBJ2-1, with 9 bases that match TRBD2. The V and J ends lost 2 bases and 4 bases, in that order; junction bases with no gene match: 7. The CDR3 spans 16 residues. The germline CDR1 and CDR2 sequences are SGDLS and YYNGEE. This CDR3 reads CASSVGLAGRYNEQFF. DNA for the CDR3: TGTGCCAGCAGCGTCGGGCTAGCGGGGAGGTACAATGAGCAGTTCTTC.

The rearrangement joins TRBV5-1 to TRBJ2-7, with D possibly called TRBD1 or TRBD2 (5 bases each). This CDR3 is built from 14 residues. Germline values: CDR1 SGHRS, CDR2 YFSETQ. V lost 4 bases and J 2 bases, leaving 13 bases between the germline ends. CDR3 bases: TGCGCCAGCAGCGCCCGGGACGGAACCTACGAGCAGTACTTC. Amino acids: CASSARDGTYEQYF.

The chain couples TRBV28 to TRBJ1-5; D gene unclear. The CDR3 covers 14 residues. The germline V gene encodes CDR1 MDHEN and CDR2 SYDVKM. V was cut by 1 base and J by 5 bases, with 9 bases left in between. CDR3 loop: CASSLSPQHQPQHF. The CDR3 DNA reads TGTGCCAGCAGTTTATCGCCCCAGCATCAGCCCCAGCATTTT. Filled out from reference TRBV28 and TRBJ1-5, the complete variable domain reads DVKVTQSSRYLVKRTGEKVFLECVQDMDHENMFWYRQDPGLGLRLIYFSYDVKMKEKGDIPEGYSVSREKKERFSLILESASTNQTSMYLCASSLSPQHQPQHFGDGTRLSIL.

This chain joins TRBV29-1 and TRBJ1-1, with 10 bases matching TRBD1. The V gene end was trimmed by 7 bases and the J gene end by 4 bases; junction bases not matched to a gene: 6. The CDR3 contains 13 residues. Per germline, CDR1 SQVTM and CDR2 ANQGSEA. The CDR3 spells CSGSGQGITEAFF. The CDR3, as DNA: TGCAGCGGCTCGGGACAGGGGATCACTGAAGCTTTCTTT. Looking up the rest from reference TRBV29-1 and TRBJ1-1 gives the full variable domain: SAVISQKPSRDICQRGTSLTIQCQVDSQVTMMFWYRQQPGQSLTLIATANQGSEATYESGFVIDKFPISRPNLTFSTLTVSNMSPEDSSIYLCSGSGQGITEAFFGQGTRLTVV.

To note about this clone: Other nucleotide sequences in the sample specify the same CDR3. The genes are TRBV5-1 and TRBJ2-2, with D tentatively TRBD1 (5 bases). CDR3 length: 15 residues. The V and J ends lost 0 bases and 2 bases respectively, with 8 bases between them. CDR1 is SGHRS and CDR2 is YFSETQ in the germline V gene. The CDR3 DNA follows: TGCGCCAGCAGCTTGGGACAGCTCAACACCGGGGAGCTGTTTTTT. Amino acid sequence: CASSLGQLNTGELFF.

The chain is built from TRBV7-9 and TRBJ1-2, with D possibly TRBD1 on 6 matching bases. V lost 3 bases and J 10 bases, leaving 18 bases between the germline ends. This CDR3 comprises 14 residues. The germline V gene encodes CDR1 SEHNR and CDR2 FQNEAQ (reference sequence). The CDR3 loop is CASSFIPGQSPYTF. In nucleotides, the CDR3 is TGTGCCAGCAGCTTCATTCCGGGACAAAGCCCCTACACCTTC.

The gene calls are TRBV11-2 and TRBJ2-2; 10 bases line up with TRBD2. The CDR3 totals 15 residues. The V and J ends lost 3 bases and 7 bases, in that order; junction bases with no gene match: 5. Germline lookup yields CDR1 SGHAT and CDR2 FQNNGV. DNA of the CDR3: TGTGCCAGCAGCTTTAGCGGGGGGAGCTACGGGGAGCTGTTTTTT. Translated, it gives CASSFSGGSYGELFF.

This clone was seen a few times. Here the CDR3 reads CASSSQDRTDTQYF. DNA for the CDR3: TGCGCCAGCAGCTCACAGGATCGCACAGATACGCAGTATTTT. The V gene is TRBV5-1, the J gene TRBJ2-3; a weak D match, TRBD1 (5 bases). The CDR3 is 14 residues long. Trimming took 3 bases from V and 1 from J, leaving 9 bases between them. Per the germline V gene, CDR1 is SGHRS and CDR2 is YFSETQ.

This rearrangement joins TRBV2 to TRBJ2-5; D perhaps matches TRBD1 (6 bases). Germline CDR1 reads SNHLY; CDR2 reads FYNNEI. The CDR3 spans 12 residues. V gave up 8 bases and J gave up 5 bases, with 12 bases separating them. The CDR3 DNA reads TGTGCCAGCCGACAGGATGGGGAGACCCAGTACTTC. Residues: CASRQDGETQYF.

V and J are TRBV5-1 and TRBJ2-1; D is perhaps TRBD1 (6 bases). The germline V and J ends were trimmed by 0 bases and 9 bases, with 16 bases remaining between them. From germline, CDR1 is SGHRS and CDR2 YFSETQ. The CDR3 covers 15 residues. The CDR3 spells CASSLGPEQGSEQFF. The CDR3 nucleotides read TGCGCCAGCAGCTTGGGCCCCGAACAGGGTAGTGAGCAGTTCTTC.

This chain connects TRBV19 to TRBJ1-2; TRBD1 agrees at 7 bases. V shed 6 bases, J shed 2 bases, and the junction held 6 bases outside the gene matches. CDR1 and CDR2 (germline): LNHDA, SQIVND (reference sequence). This CDR3 is built from 14 residues. This CDR3 is CASRATGENYGYTF. In DNA, the CDR3 is TGTGCCAGTAGAGCCACAGGGGAAAACTATGGCTACACCTTC.

The rearrangement uses TRBV7-2 and TRBJ1-5, with 7 positions matching TRBD1. The CDR3 is 15 amino acids. Trimming at V came to 6 bases and at J to 0 bases, leaving 5 bases not matched to a gene. Germline V gives CDR1 SGHTA, CDR2 FQGNSA. The CDR3 spells CASRRDSFSNQPQHF. The CDR3 DNA is TGTGCCAGCAGACGGGACAGCTTTAGCAATCAGCCCCAGCATTTT.

The chain recombines TRBV5-1 with TRBJ2-3; tentative D call: TRBD2 (6 bases). The CDR3 length is 15 residues. Trimming shortened V by 2 bases and J by 3 bases, and 13 bases separated the two germline ends. CDR1 is SGHRS and CDR2 is YFSETQ in the germline V gene. In DNA form, the CDR3 reads TGCGCCAGCAGCTTACTGCGGGGCGATACAGATACGCAGTATTTT. This encodes CASSLLRGDTDTQYF.

Remarks on this clone: One end of the junction fails to match germline, which may point to a read error. The chain recombines TRBV19 with TRBJ1-5; TRBD1 might be the D (5 bases). Germline assignment: CDR1 LNHDA and CDR2 SQIVND (reference sequence). The CDR3 runs to 17 residues. CDR3 DNA sequence: TGTGCCGGTAGTATAAGGGACGGTGGATATAGCAATCAGCCCCAGCATTTT. It specifies CAGSIRDGGYSNQPQHF.

This clone appeared a single time. The chain recombines TRBV4-2 with TRBJ1-1; D is unclear. V was clipped by 2 bases and J by 0 bases, with 10 bases between them. This CDR3 region has 15 residues. Germline CDR1 is LGHNA and CDR2 is YNFKEQ. The CDR3 here is CASSQTRALNTEAFF. CDR3 bases: TGTGCCAGCAGCCAAACTAGAGCGCTGAACACTGAAGCTTTCTTT.

V usage is TRBV3-1 (or the pseudogene TRBV3-2) and J usage is TRBJ1-5; D remains unclear. The germline V gene has CDR1 LGHDT and CDR2 YNNKEL (reference sequence). This CDR3 is built from 18 residues. Trimming pared 0 bases from V and 4 bases from J, leaving 19 bases between. The CDR3 protein is CASSQDRPEPTNNQPQHF. DNA for the CDR3: TGTGCCAGCAGCCAAGATCGGCCAGAGCCGACAAATAATCAGCCCCAGCATTTT.

The rearrangement links TRBV12-3 or TRBV12-4 to TRBJ1-2; 7 positions agree with TRBD1. After removal of 6 bases from V and 0 bases from J, the junction contained 1 base not matched to a gene. The CDR3 extends over 13 amino acids. The CDR3 protein is CASRGTANYGYTF. In nucleotides, the CDR3 is TGTGCCAGCAGGGGGACAGCTAACTATGGCTACACCTTC.

The chain is built from TRBV5-6 and TRBJ1-1; D not certain. Germline CDR1 reads SGHDT; CDR2 reads YYEEEE. The V gene lost 4 bases and the J gene lost 4 bases, with 20 bases spanning the gap. CDR3 length equals 16 residues. CDR3 sequence reads: CASSPDRAPKGTEAFF. As DNA, the CDR3 is TGTGCCAGCAGCCCCGACCGGGCTCCGAAGGGCACTGAAGCTTTCTTT.

The chain carries TRBV7-2 and TRBJ1-5; 10 nucleotides line up with TRBD1. With V trimmed by 3 bases and J by 6 bases, 8 bases remained unmatched. Germline V gene sequence: CDR1 SGHTA, CDR2 FQGNSA. This CDR3 region has 16 residues. This chain's CDR3 is CASSFGTGDSSQPQHF. The CDR3 nucleotides read TGTGCCAGCAGCTTCGGGACAGGGGATAGTAGTCAGCCCCAGCATTTT.